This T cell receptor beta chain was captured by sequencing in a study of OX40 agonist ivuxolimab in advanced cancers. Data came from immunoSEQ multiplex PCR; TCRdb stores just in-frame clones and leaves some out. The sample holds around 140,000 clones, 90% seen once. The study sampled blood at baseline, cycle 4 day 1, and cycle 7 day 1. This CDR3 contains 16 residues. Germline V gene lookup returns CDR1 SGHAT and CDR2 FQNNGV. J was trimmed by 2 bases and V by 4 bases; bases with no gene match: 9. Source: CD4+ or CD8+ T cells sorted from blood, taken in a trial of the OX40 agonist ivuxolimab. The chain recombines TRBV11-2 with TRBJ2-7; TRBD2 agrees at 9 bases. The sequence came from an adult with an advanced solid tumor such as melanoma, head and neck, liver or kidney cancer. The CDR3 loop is CASSSPRTSDPYEQYF. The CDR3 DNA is TGTGCCAGCAGCTCCCCACGGACTAGCGATCCCTACGAGCAGTACTTC.